What follows are 13 T cell receptor beta chains derived from one specimen sequenced in a study of T cell clonotyping in hematopoietic cell transplantation (dated by TCRdb to about 2021). Libraries were constructed by the immunoSEQ multiplex PCR assay. Entries here come from immuneACCESS through TCRdb and include only in-frame sequences with V and J called. Some clones fail to appear in such tables; in the studies checked, an unresolved V gene covers under half of the shortfall, and the cause of the remainder is unknown. Within this sample are around 5,600 clones, with 80% to 90% of them counted one time only. Together, the top ten hold approximately 4% of the sample. The time point label here, explained by the study, means: recipient sample about 28 days before transplant, after cytoreduction. The source was peripheral blood mononuclear cells, collected before stem cell transplant. These receptors came from a man between 60 and 75 years old with acute myeloid leukemia. Some clones in this sample may be carry-over from other donors' samples.

V and J are TRBV21-1 and TRBJ2-7; the tabulated D call, TRBD2, remains unverified against the DNA. TRBV21-1 is assigned pseudogene status. The CDR3 covers 17 residues. The CDR3 sequence is CASSKGGGTSGTYEQYF. For the CDR3, the DNA is TGTGCCAGCAGCAAAGGGGGCGGGACTAGCGGGACCTACGAGCAGTACTTC.

The CDR3: CASSTYTGTEAFF. The DNA of the CDR3 is TGTGCCAGCAGTACTTATACAGGGACTGAAGCTTTCTTT. This chain joins TRBV25-1 and TRBJ1-1; D is perhaps TRBD1 (6 bases). CDR1 is MGHDK, CDR2 SYGVNS, per germline. The CDR3 runs to 13 residues. V lost 5 bases to trimming and J lost 5 bases, with 12 bases between them.

This clone was recorded once. The chain links TRBV7-2 to TRBJ2-3; tentatively, D is TRBD2 (6 bases). The V gene's germline CDR1 is SGHTA and CDR2 FQGNSA. The V and J ends lost 5 bases and 3 bases respectively, with 24 bases between them. The CDR3 spans 18 residues. Here the CDR3 DNA reads TGTGCCAGCAGCCCACCGTTGTCTGGCGGGGTATGGACAGATACGCAGTATTTT. It specifies CASSPPLSGGVWTDTQYF. The entire variable domain, with the rest obtained from reference TRBV7-2 and TRBJ2-3, is as follows: GAGVSQSPSNKVTEKGKDVELRCDPISGHTALYWYRQSLGQGLEFLIYFQGNSAPDKSGLPSDRFSAERTGGSVSTLTIQRTQQEDSAVYLCASSPPLSGGVWTDTQYFGPGTRLTVL.

This rearrangement joins TRBV11-3 to TRBJ2-7, with TRBD1 as a possible D gene (5 bases). Trimming removed 1 base at V and 7 bases at J, with 11 bases between. The CDR3 consists of 13 residues. CDR1 SGHNT and CDR2 YENEEA come from the germline V gene. The CDR3, as DNA: TGTGCCAGCAGCTTAGCAATGCAGGGTGAGCAGTACTTC. Amino acids: CASSLAMQGEQYF.

The CDR3 is CASSPMGLVGNEQYF. The CDR3 coding sequence is TGTGCCAGCTCACCGATGGGACTAGTAGGCAACGAGCAGTACTTC. This sequence joins TRBV18 and TRBJ2-7; 8 bases line up with TRBD2. The CDR3 totals 15 residues. With 3 bases clipped from V and 5 bases from J, the junction kept 9 bases outside the gene matches. Germline CDR1 reads KGHSH; CDR2 reads LQKENI.

This chain connects TRBV9 to TRBJ2-2, with 7 bases that match TRBD2. Looked up from germline, CDR1 is SGDLS and CDR2 is YYNGEE. The CDR3 covers 19 residues. The V segment lost 3 bases and the J segment 0 bases; nucleotides outside the gene matches: 14. CDR3 nucleotide sequence: TGTGCCAGCAGCGGTTGGGGACGGCTAGCGGACCCGAACACCGGGGAGCTGTTTTTT. Protein product: CASSGWGRLADPNTGELFF.

The genes are TRBV21-1 and TRBJ1-5; the D call of TRBD1 is as the table states it, not checked on the DNA. TRBV21-1 is termed a pseudogene. The CDR3 runs 16 residues. The CDR3 loop reads CASSKRRGDIDQPQHF. CDR3 nucleotide sequence: TGTGCCAGCAGCAAAAGACGAGGGGACATCGATCAGCCCCAGCATTTT.

This clone appeared a few times. The V and J genes are TRBV4-1 and TRBJ2-1, with D possibly being TRBD2 (5 bases). Per the germline V gene, CDR1 is MGHRA and CDR2 is YSYEKL. Trimming cost V 5 bases and J 9 bases, with 17 bases left between them. The length of the CDR3 is 14 residues. The CDR3 here is CASSSSTRISEQFF. In DNA, the CDR3 is TGCGCCAGCAGCTCATCCACTAGGATAAGTGAGCAGTTCTTC.

J is TRBJ2-1 and V is TRBV5-1; D is possibly TRBD2 (5 bases). V shed 1 base and J shed 5 bases, with 7 bases lying between them. The CDR3 loop spans 13 amino acids. In germline, CDR1 is SGHRS, CDR2 YFSETQ. DNA for the CDR3: TGCGCCAGCAGCTTGAGCGGAAACAATGAGCAGTTCTTC. Translated, it gives CASSLSGNNEQFF.

This chain connects TRBV11-2 to TRBJ2-2, with a tentative D call TRBD2 (6 bases). Per the germline V gene, CDR1 is SGHAT and CDR2 is FQNNGV. Trimming pared 4 bases from V and 3 bases from J, leaving 12 bases between. The CDR3 covers 15 residues. The CDR3: CASSYGTYDTGELFF. In nucleotides, the CDR3 is TGTGCCAGCAGCTACGGGACTTATGACACCGGGGAGCTGTTTTTT.

The genes are TRBV27 and TRBJ2-7, with 11 positions matching TRBD2. CDR1 is MNHEY, CDR2 SMNVEV, per germline (reference sequence). This CDR3 is 16 amino acids long. J was trimmed by 3 bases and V by 4 bases; bases with no gene match: 8. Here the CDR3 DNA reads TGTGCCAGCAGTTCCGCTCTAGCGGGAGGATACTACGAGCAGTACTTC. It yields the protein CASSSALAGGYYEQYF.

V is TRBV6-4 and J is TRBJ2-3, with 8 bases aligning to TRBD2. Germline V CDR1 and CDR2: MRHNA, SNTAGT. After removal of 6 bases from V and 5 bases from J, the junction contained 16 bases not matched to a gene. The CDR3 covers 17 residues. The CDR3 DNA reads TGTGCCAGCAGCCCGGGTCCGGGACTAGTTTACAGAGATACGCAGTATTTT. It codes for CASSPGPGLVYRDTQYF.

The chain uses TRBV5-4 and TRBJ2-1, with 8 positions matching TRBD1. V shed 4 bases, J shed 8 bases, and the junction held 14 bases outside the gene matches. Germline CDR1 and CDR2: SGHNT and YYREEE (reference sequence). This CDR3 has 16 residues. The CDR3 is CASSPGQGTWIYEQFF. Here the CDR3 DNA reads TGTGCCAGCAGCCCAGGACAGGGAACCTGGATATATGAGCAGTTCTTC.